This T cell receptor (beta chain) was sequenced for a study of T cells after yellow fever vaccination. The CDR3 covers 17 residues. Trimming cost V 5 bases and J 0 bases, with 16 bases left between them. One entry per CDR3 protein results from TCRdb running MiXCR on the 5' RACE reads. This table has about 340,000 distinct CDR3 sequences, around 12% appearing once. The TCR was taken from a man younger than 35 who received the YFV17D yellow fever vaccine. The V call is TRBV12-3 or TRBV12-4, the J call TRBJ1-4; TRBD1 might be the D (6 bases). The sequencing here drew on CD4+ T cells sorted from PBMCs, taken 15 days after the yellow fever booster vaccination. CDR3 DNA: TGTGCCAGCAGTCCGGACAGTACATTGGCAACTAATGAAAAACTGTTTTTT. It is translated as CASSPDSTLATNEKLFF.